The 15 T cell receptor beta chains below come from one sample, sequenced in a study of T cell responses to AZD1222 COVID-19 vaccine. Assay: immunoSEQ multiplex PCR; the TCRdb copy retains only in-frame clones and omits some. The table records 90,000 to 150,000 clones, around 85% of them present only once. The sequencing here drew on peripheral blood, taken on day 0 of AZD1222 vaccination. Receptor source: an adult in good health.

The V gene is TRBV2, the J gene TRBJ2-5; tentative D call: TRBD1 (6 bases). The CDR3 contains 14 residues. The germline V gene encodes CDR1 SNHLY and CDR2 FYNNEI. Trimming left V 4 bases short and J 3 bases short, with 12 bases between. Written as DNA, the CDR3 is TGTGCCAGCAGTGGGAACAGGGCAAAAGAGACCCAGTACTTC. Translated: CASSGNRAKETQYF.

The V gene is TRBV19, the J gene TRBJ1-5; 7 nucleotides agree with TRBD1. Germline trimming cut 5 bases from V and 0 bases from J; bases unmatched to any gene: 10. Germline values: CDR1 LNHDA, CDR2 SQIVND (reference sequence). The CDR3 runs 17 residues. The CDR3 nucleotides are TGTGCCAGTAGTCCTAGGGGACAGACATTTAGCAATCAGCCCCAGCATTTT. It encodes CASSPRGQTFSNQPQHF.

The V gene is TRBV2, the J gene TRBJ2-2, with 8 positions matching TRBD1. The germline V gene has CDR1 SNHLY and CDR2 FYNNEI. The junction had 4 bases not matched to a gene; V was cut back by 7 bases and J by 6 bases. The CDR3 contains 13 residues. This CDR3 is CASIRQGPGELFF. CDR3 nucleotide sequence: TGTGCCAGCATCCGACAGGGGCCCGGGGAGCTGTTTTTT.

This sequence joins TRBV4-2 and TRBJ1-1, with 8 bases that match TRBD1. The germline CDR1 and CDR2 sequences are LGHNA and YNFKEQ. The V and J ends lost 2 bases and 4 bases, in that order; junction bases with no gene match: 9. This CDR3 comprises 16 residues. The CDR3 DNA reads as TGTGCCAGCAGCCAAATACCCGACAGGGGCGGCACTGAAGCTTTCTTT. This encodes CASSQIPDRGGTEAFF.

The V and J genes are TRBV2 and TRBJ2-4; D is tentatively TRBD1 or TRBD2 (7 bases each). Germline V gives CDR1 SNHLY, CDR2 FYNNEI. V lost 9 bases and J lost 1, with 16 bases in between. The CDR3 contains 15 residues. The CDR3, as DNA: TGTGCCAGTCAGGGGGGGGATCAGGCCAAAAACATTCAGTACTTC. Residues: CASQGGDQAKNIQYF.

Comment on this clone: This sample includes further DNA sequences coding for the same CDR3. This sequence joins TRBV28 and TRBJ1-5, with a possible D match to TRBD1 (5 bases). The germline V gene encodes CDR1 MDHEN and CDR2 SYDVKM. Trimming pared 7 bases from V and 4 bases from J, leaving 11 bases between. The CDR3 is 13 residues long. CDR3 DNA: TGTGCCAGCAAGCGTGGGGGGAATCAGCCCCAGCATTTT. It encodes CASKRGGNQPQHF. The full variable domain, its missing parts supplied by reference TRBV28 and TRBJ1-5, is DVKVTQSSRYLVKRTGEKVFLECVQDMDHENMFWYRQDPGLGLRLIYFSYDVKMKEKGDIPEGYSVSREKKERFSLILESASTNQTSMYLCASKRGGNQPQHFGDGTRLSIL.

This rearrangement joins TRBV3-1 (or the pseudogene TRBV3-2) to TRBJ2-7, with D unresolved. The germline gives CDR1 LGHDT, CDR2 YNNKEL (reference sequence). CDR3 length: 13 residues. V was clipped by 0 bases and J by 4 bases, with 7 bases between them. The CDR3 sequence: CASSQEWDYEQYF. The CDR3 region has the DNA TGTGCCAGCAGCCAAGAATGGGATTACGAGCAGTACTTC.

Here the CDR3 DNA reads TGTGCCAGCCAGAGGGTTGAGGAAACTGAAGCTTTCTTT. Translating gives CASQRVEETEAFF. The chain employs TRBV25-1 and TRBJ1-1, with unresolved D. The germline V gene encodes CDR1 MGHDK and CDR2 SYGVNS. The CDR3 runs 13 residues. V dropped 8 bases and J dropped 5 bases, with 15 bases sitting between them.

This chain connects TRBV7-2 to TRBJ2-1; possibly TRBD1 for D (6 bases). V was trimmed by 5 bases and J by 9 bases, leaving 8 bases between them. Germline lookup yields CDR1 SGHTA and CDR2 FQGNSA. This CDR3 has 11 residues. Here the CDR3 DNA reads TGTGCCAGCAGCAGAGGGGGTGAGCAGTTCTTC. It translates to CASSRGGEQFF.

V is TRBV27 and J is TRBJ1-2; D gene ambiguous. Trimming removed 3 bases at V and 0 bases at J, with 11 bases between. There are 15 residues in the CDR3. In germline, CDR1 is MNHEY, CDR2 SMNVEV (reference sequence). For the CDR3, the DNA is TGTGCCAGCAGTTTGCGCGGGGTTTCTAACTATGGCTACACCTTC. As protein: CASSLRGVSNYGYTF.

This chain uses TRBV29-1 with TRBJ1-4; perhaps TRBD1 as D (5 bases). Germline lookup yields CDR1 SQVTM and CDR2 ANQGSEA. The CDR3 sequence is 13 residues long. The ends were cut back, 4 bases at V and 3 bases at J, with 9 bases in the middle. CDR3 amino acids: CSVADRPNEKLFF. The CDR3 DNA follows: TGCAGCGTTGCTGACAGACCTAATGAAAAACTGTTTTTT.

The rearrangement uses TRBV6-5 and TRBJ2-1; weak D call: TRBD1 (5 bases). The CDR3 sequence is 11 residues long. CDR1 MNHEY and CDR2 SVGAGI come from the germline V gene. V lost 6 bases and J 9 bases, leaving 9 bases between the germline ends. In DNA form, the CDR3 reads TGTGCCAGCAGAAGGGGTGGTGAGCAGTTCTTC. Its protein product is CASRRGGEQFF.

The rearrangement links TRBV7-2 to TRBJ1-1; the D is unclear. V gave up 2 bases and J gave up 3 bases, with 7 bases separating them. Germline V gives CDR1 SGHTA, CDR2 FQGNSA. The CDR3 has 13 amino acids. The DNA of the CDR3 is TGTGCCAGCAGCTTATGGGCGTACACTGAAGCTTTCTTT. Translated: CASSLWAYTEAFF. Using reference TRBV7-2 and TRBJ1-1 for the parts outside the CDR3, the full variable domain is GAGVSQSPSNKVTEKGKDVELRCDPISGHTALYWYRQSLGQGLEFLIYFQGNSAPDKSGLPSDRFSAERTGGSVSTLTIQRTQQEDSAVYLCASSLWAYTEAFFGQGTRLTVV.

The chain joins TRBV11-2 to TRBJ2-1; D is ambiguous. The V gene's germline CDR1 is SGHAT and CDR2 FQNNGV. The germline V and J ends were trimmed by 6 bases and 8 bases, with 8 bases remaining between them. There are 11 residues in the CDR3. DNA of the CDR3: TGTGCCAGCAGAAGGAGCCATGAGCAGTTCTTC. Its protein product is CASRRSHEQFF.

This rearrangement joins TRBV25-1 to TRBJ1-6; D uncertain. The CDR3 is 13 residues long. CDR1 and CDR2 from the germline V gene are MGHDK and SYGVNS. Trimming shortened V by 7 bases and J by 9 bases, and 13 bases separated the two germline ends. The CDR3 here is CASTQGLSSPLHF. CDR3 coding DNA: TGTGCCAGCACCCAAGGGCTGAGTTCACCCCTCCACTTT.